This passage covers 27 T cell receptor beta chains from one sample sequenced in a study of identical twins. TCRdb processed the 5' RACE reads anew with MiXCR; each CDR3 protein has one entry. The sample lists hundreds of thousands of distinct CDR3 sequences; over 5% were seen once. The source material was naive T cells sorted from blood. The receptor set was obtained from a man aged 18-30 years in good health.

This clonotype was counted ten times or more. The CDR3 nucleotides are TGTGCCAGCAGCTTAGACGACGGACACACCGGGGAGCTGTTTTTT. Encoded protein: CASSLDDGHTGELFF. The V and J genes are TRBV7-7 and TRBJ2-2; D is unresolved. The CDR3 spans 15 residues. Trimming shortened V by 1 base and J by 3 bases, and 9 bases separated the two germline ends. Germline CDR1 SSHAT, CDR2 FNYEAQ (reference sequence).

The rearrangement joins TRBV4-3 to TRBJ2-6; D unresolved. Between the trimmed V and J ends, which lost 0 bases and 4 bases, there was a span of 7 bases. Germline assignment: CDR1 LGHNA and CDR2 YSLEER. The CDR3 totals 15 residues. In DNA, the CDR3 is TGCGCCAGCAGCCAAGATCGAATAGGGGCCAACGTCCTGACTTTC. This translates into CASSQDRIGANVLTF.

This clonotype was counted many times. The rearrangement uses TRBV7-6 and TRBJ2-2; maybe TRBD1 (6 bases). The CDR3 has 15 residues. Trimming removed 5 bases from V and 3 bases from J, with 13 bases in between. CDR1 is SGHVS, CDR2 FNYEAQ, per germline. The CDR3 sequence is CASSTQGLDTGELFF. The CDR3 DNA follows: TGTGCCAGCAGCACCCAGGGGTTGGACACCGGGGAGCTGTTTTTT.

This clonotype was detected many times. This chain's CDR3 is CASSIGLSSTDTQYF. The DNA of the CDR3 is TGTGCCAGCTCTATTGGGTTGTCAAGCACAGATACGCAGTATTTT. The rearrangement uses TRBV7-6 and TRBJ2-3; D is unresolved. The V gene lost 8 bases and the J gene lost 0 bases, with 15 bases spanning the gap. From germline, CDR1 is SGHVS and CDR2 FNYEAQ. The CDR3 contains 15 residues.

This clonotype has at least ten counts. The chain employs TRBV20-1 and TRBJ2-1; D is possibly TRBD2 (6 bases). The CDR3 sequence is 16 residues long. Trimming took off 0 bases at V and 8 bases at J, with 20 bases between the two ends. Germline V gene lookup returns CDR1 DFQATT and CDR2 SNEGSKA (reference sequence). DNA of the CDR3: TGCAGTGCTAGAGACCCCCCGGGGGAGTTGGGCCATGAGCAGTTCTTC. Protein: CSARDPPGELGHEQFF.

This clonotype was recorded at least ten times. CDR3 nucleotides: TGTGCCAGCAAGGGGGAGGGCCTCGATACGCAGTATTTT. It specifies CASKGEGLDTQYF. The J gene is TRBJ2-3, the V gene TRBV6-6, with TRBD2 as a possible D gene (7 bases). The CDR3 consists of 13 residues. The germline gives CDR1 MNHNY, CDR2 SVGAGI (reference sequence). Trimming removed 7 bases at V and 6 bases at J, with 14 bases between.

This clonotype was detected many times. The chain employs TRBV15 and TRBJ1-3, with D possibly matching TRBD1 (6 bases). There are 16 residues in the CDR3. Germline CDR1 is LNHNV and CDR2 is YYDKDF (reference sequence). The ends were cut back, 0 bases at V and 3 bases at J, with 12 bases in the middle. CDR3 amino acids: CATSRDRRGFGNTIYF. The CDR3 nucleotides read TGTGCCACCAGCAGAGACAGGAGGGGGTTTGGAAACACCATATATTTT. Looking up the rest from reference TRBV15 and TRBJ1-3 gives the full variable domain: DAMVIQNPRYQVTQFGKPVTLSCSQTLNHNVMYWYQQKSSQAPKLLFHYYDKDFNNEADTPDNFQSRRPNTSFCFLDIRSPGLGDTAMYLCATSRDRRGFGNTIYFGEGSWLTVV.

This clonotype was detected ten times or more. The chain uses TRBV28 and TRBJ2-3; D unclear. This CDR3 has 14 residues. The ends were cut back, 3 bases at V and 2 bases at J, with 9 bases in the middle. Germline CDR1 reads MDHEN; CDR2 reads SYDVKM. The CDR3 here is CASSFQPATDTQYF. The CDR3 DNA reads TGTGCCAGCAGTTTTCAACCGGCCACAGATACGCAGTATTTT.

This clonotype showed up many times. The chain uses TRBV11-2 and TRBJ2-4; D not certain. The CDR3 extends over 16 amino acids. Germline V gene sequence: CDR1 SGHAT, CDR2 FQNNGV. Deletions cut 1 base from V and 0 bases from J, with 10 bases between. The CDR3 DNA is TGTGCCAGCAGCTTAGGGGCTATGGTAGCCAAAAACATTCAGTACTTC. Amino acid sequence: CASSLGAMVAKNIQYF.

A note on this clonotype: This may be a read error, as it is one base from a much larger clone. This chain uses TRBV10-3 with TRBJ1-1; D not certain. This CDR3 comprises 11 residues. Germline CDR1 is ENHRY and CDR2 is SYGVKD. The CDR3 loop is CPISEFGDAFF. The CDR3 coding sequence is TGTCCCATCAGTGAGTTCGGGGATGCTTTCTTT.

This clonotype was seen only a few times. V and J are TRBV6-1 and TRBJ1-1; D is uncertain. Germline V gives CDR1 MNHNS, CDR2 SASEGT. The CDR3 extends over 11 amino acids. V shed 8 bases and J shed 11 bases, with 15 bases lying between them. The CDR3 spells CASSTGRKAFF. CDR3 bases: TGTGCCAGCTCGACCGGGAGGAAGGCTTTCTTT.

This clonotype was detected many times. The chain links TRBV10-3 to TRBJ2-5; D not resolved. Germline CDR1 reads ENHRY; CDR2 reads SYGVKD. This CDR3 spans 13 amino acids. Trimming took off 4 bases at V and 5 bases at J, with 11 bases between the two ends. The CDR3 nucleotides are TGTGCCATCAGTGCGGGTCAACGGGAGACCCAGTACTTC. Protein: CAISAGQRETQYF.

This clonotype was picked up a small number of times. V is TRBV7-8 and J is TRBJ2-1; D gene unclear. V gave up 5 bases and J gave up 8 bases, with 16 bases separating them. The CDR3 runs 14 residues. CDR1 and CDR2 (germline): SGHVS, FQNEAQ. The chain's CDR3 is CASSPLPTTHEQFF. As DNA, the CDR3 is TGTGCCAGCAGCCCACTCCCTACCACCCATGAGCAGTTCTTC.

At least ten counts were recorded for this clonotype. The J gene is TRBJ2-5, the V gene TRBV5-1, with 8 bases identical to TRBD2. Germline V lookup: CDR1 SGHRS, CDR2 YFSETQ. The CDR3 length is 16 residues. The ends lost 4 bases at V and 6 bases at J; junction bases unmatched: 14. Here the CDR3 DNA reads TGCGCCAGCAGCCCAGGGAGCGGGAGCTTAATGAAGACCCAGTACTTC. Translating gives CASSPGSGSLMKTQYF.

This clonotype was picked up many times. V usage is TRBV7-7 and J usage is TRBJ2-3; maybe TRBD2 (5 bases). Trimming shortened V by 1 base and J by 4 bases, and 12 bases separated the two germline ends. CDR1 SSHAT and CDR2 FNYEAQ come from the germline V gene (reference sequence). The CDR3 loop spans 15 amino acids. The CDR3 DNA is TGTGCCAGCAGCTTAGGAGGGCTAGGCTCAGATACGCAGTATTTT. Translated: CASSLGGLGSDTQYF.

This clonotype appeared many times. The chain carries TRBV9 and TRBJ2-1; 9 bases map to TRBD2. The germline V gene encodes CDR1 SGDLS and CDR2 YYNGEE. V shed 4 bases, J shed 5 bases, and the junction held 13 bases outside the gene matches. CDR3 length: 17 residues. The DNA of the CDR3 is TGTGCCAGCAGCCTGTACTTGTCTAGCGGGGTCAACAATGAGCAGTTCTTC. The encoded protein is CASSLYLSSGVNNEQFF.

On this clonotype: Being one base from a much bigger clone, this may be a read error. J is TRBJ1-4 and V is TRBV4-3; tentative D call: TRBD1 (6 bases). The CDR3 has 17 residues. V shed 0 bases and J shed 7 bases, with 18 bases lying between them. Germline V CDR1 and CDR2: LGHNA, YSLEER. The CDR3 sequence: CASSQEPHGTGCEKLFF. The CDR3 nucleotides are TGCGCCAGCAGCCAAGAACCGCACGGAACAGGGTGTGAAAAACTGTTTTTT.

J is TRBJ2-7 and V is TRBV9; D is possibly TRBD1 (6 bases). The CDR3 sequence is 13 residues long. Germline values: CDR1 SGDLS, CDR2 YYNGEE. Trimming removed 4 bases from V and 3 bases from J, with 11 bases in between. This CDR3 is CASSTGQFYEQYF. The CDR3 DNA reads TGTGCCAGCAGCACCGGACAGTTCTACGAGCAGTACTTC.

This sequence joins TRBV7-2 and TRBJ2-1, with D unresolved. Trimming took off 2 bases at V and 13 bases at J, with 15 bases between the two ends. Germline V gene data show CDR1 as SGHTA and CDR2 as FQGNSA. The length of the CDR3 is 13 residues. The CDR3 DNA sequence: TGTGCCAGCAGCTTAAATATGCAAGTGGATCAGTTCTTC. It specifies CASSLNMQVDQFF.

The rearrangement uses TRBV6-1 and TRBJ2-1; D possibly corresponds to TRBD1 (6 bases). Deletions cut 8 bases from V and 4 bases from J, with 24 bases between. Germline CDR1 MNHNS, CDR2 SASEGT. CDR3 length: 17 residues. The DNA of the CDR3 is TGTGCCAGCTTTCCGGGATCGGCCGGGACACCTTACAATGAGCAGTTCTTC. The encoded protein is CASFPGSAGTPYNEQFF.

The chain links TRBV2 to TRBJ2-2, with 8 bases identical to TRBD1. This CDR3 is built from 13 residues. V was clipped by 9 bases and J by 3 bases; unmatched bases: 3. Germline CDR1 SNHLY, CDR2 FYNNEI. CDR3 DNA: TGTGCCAGTTACAGGGGGGACACCGGGGAGCTGTTTTTT. It translates to CASYRGDTGELFF.

This clonotype was detected many times. As DNA, the CDR3 is TGCAGCGTTGATACAAAATATGAAGCTTTCTTT. It encodes CSVDTKYEAFF. V gene TRBV29-1 combines with J gene TRBJ1-1; D gene uncertain. This CDR3 contains 11 residues. Germline assignment: CDR1 SQVTM and CDR2 ANQGSEA. V lost 3 bases, J lost 7 bases, and 9 bases lay in between.

In this sample, this clonotype turned up many times. This sequence joins TRBV5-1 and TRBJ2-3; D possibly matches TRBD1 or TRBD2 (5 bases each). The CDR3 is 15 amino acids. Germline lookup yields CDR1 SGHRS and CDR2 YFSETQ. Trimming took 3 bases from V and 6 from J, leaving 17 bases between them. Written as DNA, the CDR3 is TGCGCCAGCAGCTACGGGGACCCAATACTGGATACGCAGTATTTT. This encodes CASSYGDPILDTQYF.

This clonotype was seen more than once but under ten times. The gene calls are TRBV27 and TRBJ2-1, with 7 bases fitting TRBD2. J lost 8 bases, V lost 5 bases, and 18 bases had no gene match. Germline CDR1 reads MNHEY; CDR2 reads SMNVEV (reference sequence). CDR3 length: 17 amino acids. CDR3 in amino acids: CASSMRGMGRERHEQFF. DNA of the CDR3: TGTGCCAGCAGTATGAGGGGAATGGGGCGGGAGAGACATGAGCAGTTCTTC.

The J gene is TRBJ2-1, the V gene TRBV10-3, with D unclear. Germline V gene data show CDR1 as ENHRY and CDR2 as SYGVKD. The V end was cut by 3 bases, the J end by 0 bases, with 9 bases between. The length of the CDR3 is 15 residues. Written as DNA, the CDR3 is TGTGCCATCAGTGACCTGCGGTCCTCCTACAATGAGCAGTTCTTC. Translated: CAISDLRSSYNEQFF.

The chain uses TRBV7-9 and TRBJ1-4; 10 bases are a match to TRBD1. V dropped 5 bases and J dropped 7; count of bases not matched to a gene: 4. Germline-derived CDR1 and CDR2 are SEHNR and FQNEAQ (reference sequence). This CDR3 is built from 14 residues. The CDR3 DNA sequence: TGTGCCAGCAGCGCCGGGACAGGGGCTGAAAAACTGTTTTTT. Amino acid sequence: CASSAGTGAEKLFF.

The V call is TRBV5-1, the J call TRBJ2-2; D is ambiguous. The CDR3 runs to 17 residues. Germline lookup yields CDR1 SGHRS and CDR2 YFSETQ. Trimming pared 1 base from V and 0 bases from J, leaving 13 bases between. CDR3 amino acids: CASSLYNADANTGELFF. The CDR3, as DNA: TGCGCCAGCAGCTTGTACAATGCGGATGCGAACACCGGGGAGCTGTTTTTT. Filled out from reference TRBV5-1 and TRBJ2-2, the complete variable domain reads KAGVTQTPRYLIKTRGQQVTLSCSPISGHRSVSWYQQTPGQGLQFLFEYFSETQRNKGNFPGRFSGRQFSNSRSEMNVSTLELGDSALYLCASSLYNADANTGELFFGEGSRLTVL.